A single T cell receptor beta chain is shown here with its context. The antigen remains unidentified. The repertoire was sequenced with immunoSEQ multiplex PCR; TCRdb's copy has only in-frame clones and lacks some. The repertoire holds 55,000 to 70,000 clones, with over 75% as singletons. The sample is drawn from a study of T cells in tumors after PD-1 blockade. In the study overall: Treatment was either pembrolizumab 200 mg every 3 weeks or cemiplimab 350 mg every 2 weeks. On average, peripheral blood gave approximately 120,000 TCR templates and some 37,000 unique clonotypes.

Germline assignment: CDR1 SGHRS and CDR2 YFSETQ. The V and J ends lost 6 bases and 2 bases, in that order; junction bases with no gene match: 9. The CDR3 length is 15 residues. Study-wide points: Roughly 40% of tumor TCR clonotypes were also found in blood.

The sample in question was PBMCs, obtained before anti-PD-1 treatment. This receptor was taken from a human donor with basal cell carcinoma. V and J are TRBV5-1 and TRBJ2-5; 8 bases are shared with TRBD2. CDR3 coding DNA: TGCGCCAGCAAAGAATCGGGGGGGCTACAAGAGACCCAGTACTTC. Its protein is CASKESGGLQETQYF.